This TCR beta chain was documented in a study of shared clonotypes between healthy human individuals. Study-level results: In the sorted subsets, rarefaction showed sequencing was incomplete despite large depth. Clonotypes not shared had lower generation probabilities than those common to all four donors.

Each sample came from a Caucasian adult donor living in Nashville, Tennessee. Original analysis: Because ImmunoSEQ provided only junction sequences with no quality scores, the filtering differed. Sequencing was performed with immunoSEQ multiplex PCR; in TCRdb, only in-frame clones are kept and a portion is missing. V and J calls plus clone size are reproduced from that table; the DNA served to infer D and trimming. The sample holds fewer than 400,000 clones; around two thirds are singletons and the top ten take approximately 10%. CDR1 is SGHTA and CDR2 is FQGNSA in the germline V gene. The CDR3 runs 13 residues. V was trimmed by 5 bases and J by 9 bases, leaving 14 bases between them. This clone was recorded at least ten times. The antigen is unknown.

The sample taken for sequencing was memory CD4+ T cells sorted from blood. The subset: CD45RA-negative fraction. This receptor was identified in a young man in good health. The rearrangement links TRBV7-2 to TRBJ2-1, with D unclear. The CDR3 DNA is TGTGCCAGCAGCCAACCCCAGAGTCTTGAGCAGTTCTTC. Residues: CASSQPQSLEQFF.